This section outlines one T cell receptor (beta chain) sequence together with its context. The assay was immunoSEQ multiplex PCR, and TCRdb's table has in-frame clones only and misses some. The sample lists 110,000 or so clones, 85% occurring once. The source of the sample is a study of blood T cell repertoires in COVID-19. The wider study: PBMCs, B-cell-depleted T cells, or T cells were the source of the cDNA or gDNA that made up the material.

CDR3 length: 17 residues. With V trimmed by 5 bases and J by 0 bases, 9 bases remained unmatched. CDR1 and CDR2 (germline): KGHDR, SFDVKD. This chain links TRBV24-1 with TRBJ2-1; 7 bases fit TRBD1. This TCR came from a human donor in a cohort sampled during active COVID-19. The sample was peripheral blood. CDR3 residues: CATSGPTGVSSYNEQFF. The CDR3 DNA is TGTGCCACCAGTGGCCCCACAGGGGTCAGCTCCTACAATGAGCAGTTCTTC.